This T cell receptor (beta chain) was identified during a study of blood T cells in healthy people across ages. The CDR3 covers 12 residues. Trimming cost V 3 bases and J 2 bases, with 8 bases left between them. From germline, CDR1 is DFQATT and CDR2 SNEGSKA (reference sequence). A second roughly 6 to 11 cycle PCR used barcoded and J-beta primers. TCRdb passed the 5' RACE reads through MiXCR, listing each CDR3 protein once. Here the sample spans about a million distinct CDR3 sequences, 40% to 60% being singletons. The sequenced sample was blood. The V call is TRBV20-1, the J call TRBJ2-7; D is unresolved. This TCR came from a young man in good health. CDR3 nucleotides: TGCAGTGCTAGCGCAGGCGCCTACGAGCAGTACTTC. It yields the protein CSASAGAYEQYF.